The rows below give T cell receptor beta chains drawn from one sample of a study of blood T cell repertoires in COVID-19. TCRdb's copy holds only in-frame clones and misses some; the assay was immunoSEQ multiplex PCR. The sample consists of under 450,000 clones, approximately 77% of them appearing once. The sample was peripheral blood. Receptors were obtained from a human donor with acute or convalescent COVID-19. The donor label of this sample is uncertain. The CDR3 runs from the conserved cysteine through the conserved F or W. The size entry is marked missing in some rows and otherwise reads once, few, many or a size class.

V gene: TRBV21-1; clone size: NA; CDR3 length: 17; J gene: TRBJ1-1; CDR3 protein: CASSKALRQPKNTEAFF
V gene: TRBV21-1; clone size: NA; CDR3 length: 15; J gene: TRBJ1-1; CDR3 protein: CASSKGGQDNTEAFF
V gene: TRBV2; clone size: NA; CDR3 length: 13; J gene: TRBJ2-3; CDR3 protein: CASSADSGGTQYF
V gene: TRBV24-1; clone size: NA; CDR3 length: 13; J gene: TRBJ1-1; CDR3 protein: CATSESAGTEAFF
V gene: TRBV7-2; clone size: NA; CDR3 length: 15; J gene: TRBJ2-3; CDR3 protein: CASGTKVTFTDTQYF
V gene: TRBV18; clone size: NA; CDR3 length: 14; J gene: TRBJ2-2; CDR3 protein: CASSLLSGTGELFF
V gene: TRBV7-6; clone size: once; CDR3 length: 14; J gene: TRBJ1-4; CDR3 protein: CASSQGTGNEKLFF
V gene: TRBV7-9; clone size: NA; CDR3 length: 12; J gene: TRBJ2-7; CDR3 protein: CASSLVISEQYF
V gene: TRBV30; clone size: few; CDR3 length: 14; J gene: TRBJ1-5; CDR3 protein: CAWSVRHKAQPQHF
V gene: TRBV5-8; clone size: NA; CDR3 length: 15; J gene: TRBJ1-4; CDR3 protein: CASTESRGTSEKLFF
V gene: TRBV5-1; clone size: NA; CDR3 length: 15; J gene: TRBJ1-2; CDR3 protein: CASSPGQGGNYGYTF
V gene: TRBV6-5; clone size: NA; CDR3 length: 16; J gene: TRBJ2-7; CDR3 protein: CASSYLSSGEYYEQYF
V gene: TRBV2; clone size: NA; CDR3 length: 16; J gene: TRBJ2-3; CDR3 protein: CASRDPTGPPQDTQYF
V gene: TRBV3-1/TRBV3-2; clone size: NA; CDR3 length: 15; J gene: TRBJ1-2; CDR3 protein: CASSQDRGGWRGYTF
V gene: TRBV5-1; clone size: NA; CDR3 length: 15; J gene: TRBJ2-1; CDR3 protein: CASSPGGVQAAEQFF
V gene: TRBV11-2; clone size: NA; CDR3 length: 14; J gene: TRBJ2-7; CDR3 protein: CASSLTDTSYEQYF